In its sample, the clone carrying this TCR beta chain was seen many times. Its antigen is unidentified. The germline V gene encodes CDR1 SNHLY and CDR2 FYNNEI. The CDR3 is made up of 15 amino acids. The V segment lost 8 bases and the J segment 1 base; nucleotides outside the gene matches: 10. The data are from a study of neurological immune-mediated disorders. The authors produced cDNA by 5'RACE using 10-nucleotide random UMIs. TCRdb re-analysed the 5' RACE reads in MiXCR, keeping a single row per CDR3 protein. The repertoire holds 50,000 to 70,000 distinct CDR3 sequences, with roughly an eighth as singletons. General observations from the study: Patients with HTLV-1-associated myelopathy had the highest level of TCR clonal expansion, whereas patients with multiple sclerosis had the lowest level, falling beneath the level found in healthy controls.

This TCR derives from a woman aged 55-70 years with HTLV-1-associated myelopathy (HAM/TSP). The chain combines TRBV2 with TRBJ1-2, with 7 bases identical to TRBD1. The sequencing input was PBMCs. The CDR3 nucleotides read TGTGCCAGCCGCCAAGCTCCAGGGGGTAACTATGGCTACACCTTC. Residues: CASRQAPGGNYGYTF.